This T cell receptor beta chain was documented in a study of T cell responses to AZD1222 COVID-19 vaccine. Across the whole study: Analyses pooled second doses at about 4 or about 12 weeks.

TCRdb's table, derived via immunoSEQ multiplex PCR, lists solely in-frame clones and lacks some. The table includes 150,000 to 200,000 clones, almost 95% detected once. Germline CDR1 SGHVS, CDR2 FNYEAQ. Deletions cut 5 bases from V and 1 base from J, with 11 bases between. This CDR3 comprises 14 residues. The clonotype originates from an adult in good health. The chain combines TRBV7-6 with TRBJ1-1; tentative D call: TRBD1 (5 bases). The sequencing used peripheral blood, collected on day 0 of AZD1222 vaccination. The CDR3 DNA follows: TGTGCCAGCAGCCCCCCGGGGGAGAACACTGAAGCTTTCTTT. Translating gives CASSPPGENTEAFF.